What follows are 12 T cell receptor beta chains derived from one specimen sequenced in a study of response to subunit inactivated influenza vaccine. TCRdb processed the RT-PCR reads anew with MiXCR; each CDR3 protein has one entry. The table has almost 250,000 distinct CDR3 sequences, more than 10% seen once. This sample comprised non-naive T cells sorted from PBMCs, obtained around 15 days before vaccination. These receptor sequences come from a man aged 45-65 years who received an inactivated influenza vaccine.

The chain uses TRBV12-5 and TRBJ1-1, with D maybe TRBD1 (6 bases). CDR3 size: 15 residues. The germline V gene encodes CDR1 LGHNT and CDR2 FRNRAP. V was cut by 1 base and J by 4 bases, with 13 bases left in between. The DNA of the CDR3 is TGTGCTAGTGGTTTGGAGGGGGGACTGAGCACTGAAGCTTTCTTT. Translation gives CASGLEGGLSTEAFF. The full variable domain, rest sourced from reference TRBV12-5 and TRBJ1-1, is DARVTQTPRHKVTEMGQEVTMRCQPILGHNTVFWYRQTMMQGLELLAYFRNRAPLDDSGMPKDRFSAEMPDATLATLKIQPSEPRDSAVYFCASGLEGGLSTEAFFGQGTRLTVV.

The chain links TRBV19 to TRBJ2-1, with 14 bases identical to TRBD2. This CDR3 has 17 amino acids. Germline CDR1 is LNHDA and CDR2 is SQIVND (reference sequence). Trimming took 5 bases from V and 9 from J; bases not matched to a gene: 12. This chain's CDR3 is CASSPQWGTSGRFEQFF. Written as DNA, the CDR3 is TGTGCCAGTAGTCCTCAGTGGGGGACTAGCGGGAGATTTGAGCAGTTCTTC.

V and J are TRBV25-1 and TRBJ2-2; 7 bases map to TRBD1. V lost 10 bases, J lost 1 base, and 6 bases stayed unmatched. This CDR3 comprises 14 residues. The V gene's germline CDR1 is MGHDK and CDR2 SYGVNS. The CDR3 sequence: CATAAGGNTGELFF. In DNA form, the CDR3 reads TGTGCCACTGCCGCAGGGGGGAACACCGGGGAGCTGTTTTTT.

This clonotype has a count of ten or more. The rearrangement joins TRBV29-1 to TRBJ2-7; D may be TRBD1 (6 bases). V shed 7 bases and J shed 0 bases, with 10 bases lying between them. The CDR3 consists of 12 residues. Germline loops: CDR1 SQVTM, CDR2 ANQGSEA. The CDR3 region is CSAWTVSYEQYF. The CDR3 nucleotides read TGCAGCGCTTGGACAGTCTCCTACGAGCAGTACTTC.

The genes are TRBV5-4 and TRBJ2-1; TRBD2 agrees at 9 bases. J lost 9 bases, V lost 4 bases, and 14 bases had no gene match. CDR3 length: 16 amino acids. The germline V gene encodes CDR1 SGHNT and CDR2 YYREEE (reference sequence). The CDR3 region is CASSRTSGPTGGEQFF. CDR3 DNA sequence: TGTGCCAGCAGCCGTACTAGCGGGCCGACCGGGGGTGAGCAGTTCTTC. The full variable domain, in which reference TRBV5-4 and TRBJ2-1 provide the parts outside the CDR3, is ETGVTQSPTHLIKTRGQQVTLRCSSQSGHNTVSWYQQALGQGPQFIFQYYREEENGRGNFPPRFSGLQFPNYSSELNVNALELDDSALYLCASSRTSGPTGGEQFFGPGTRLTVL.

This clonotype was recorded many times. The genes are TRBV4-2 and TRBJ1-5; D possibly corresponds to TRBD1 (6 bases). Germline loops: CDR1 LGHNA, CDR2 YNFKEQ. This CDR3 has 15 residues. V gave up 8 bases and J gave up 1 base, with 15 bases separating them. The CDR3 DNA is TGTGCCAGCGCTCAAGCGCAGGGGAGCAATCAGCCCCAGCATTTT. This encodes CASAQAQGSNQPQHF.

This clonotype was detected a few times. The chain combines TRBV18 with TRBJ1-1; D gene unclear. V was clipped by 0 bases and J by 11 bases, with 16 bases between them. The CDR3 is 14 amino acids. Germline CDR1 reads KGHSH; CDR2 reads LQKENI. The CDR3 coding sequence is TGTGCCAGCTCACCACCCGGTACCCTAGGTACGGCTTTCTTT. Protein product: CASSPPGTLGTAFF.

The chain is built from TRBV5-6 and TRBJ2-5, with D possibly matching TRBD1 (5 bases). Germline lookup yields CDR1 SGHDT and CDR2 YYEEEE. Trimming removed 4 bases from V and 5 bases from J, with 21 bases in between. The length of the CDR3 is 16 residues. The CDR3 is CASSPRPGNEVETQYF. The CDR3 DNA follows: TGTGCCAGCAGCCCCAGACCAGGGAACGAGGTGGAGACCCAGTACTTC. Based on the CDR3 plus reference TRBV5-6 and TRBJ2-5, the full variable domain is DAGVTQSPTHLIKTRGQQVTLRCSPKSGHDTVSWYQQALGQGPQFIFQYYEEEERQRGNFPDRFSGHQFPNYSSELNVNALLLGDSALYLCASSPRPGNEVETQYFGPGTRLLVL.

This clonotype appeared a few times. The CDR3, as DNA: TGCGCCAGCAGCTTGACCGGGACGGACTACAATGAGCAGTTCTTC. Protein: CASSLTGTDYNEQFF. The gene calls are TRBV5-1 and TRBJ2-1; D may be TRBD1 or TRBD2 (5 bases each). CDR1 and CDR2 from the germline V gene are SGHRS and YFSETQ. This CDR3 comprises 15 residues. The V gene lost 1 base and the J gene lost 3 bases, with 11 bases spanning the gap. The variable domain in full, completed from reference TRBV5-1 and TRBJ2-1, reads KAGVTQTPRYLIKTRGQQVTLSCSPISGHRSVSWYQQTPGQGLQFLFEYFSETQRNKGNFPGRFSGRQFSNSRSEMNVSTLELGDSALYLCASSLTGTDYNEQFFGPGTRLTVL.

For this clonotype: One base away lies a much larger clone, so this may be a sequencing read error. V usage is TRBV12-3 or TRBV12-4 and J usage is TRBJ2-1, with 12 bases aligning to TRBD1. With V trimmed by 5 bases and J by 7 bases, 12 bases remained unmatched. This CDR3 comprises 17 residues. CDR3 region: CASSPTLGQGALNEQFF. CDR3 DNA sequence: TGTGCCAGCAGTCCTACACTGGGACAGGGGGCGTTGAATGAGCAGTTCTTC.

A few counts support this clonotype. The V and J genes are TRBV18 and TRBJ1-6; the match to TRBD1 covers 8 bases. J gave up 7 bases and V 1 base, and 3 bases lay outside the gene matches. The CDR3 contains 15 residues. From germline, CDR1 is KGHSH and CDR2 LQKENI. The CDR3 is CASSPLQGANSPLHF. In nucleotides, the CDR3 is TGTGCCAGCTCACCACTGCAGGGGGCGAATTCACCCCTCCACTTT.

This clonotype was counted ten times or more. The gene calls are TRBV4-2 and TRBJ1-1; no firm D call. This CDR3 comprises 15 residues. CDR1 is LGHNA, CDR2 YNFKEQ, per germline. Trimming stripped 1 base from V and 0 bases from J, with 9 bases between. CDR3 residues: CASSQVAQMNTEAFF. Here the CDR3 DNA reads TGTGCCAGCAGCCAAGTGGCCCAGATGAACACTGAAGCTTTCTTT.